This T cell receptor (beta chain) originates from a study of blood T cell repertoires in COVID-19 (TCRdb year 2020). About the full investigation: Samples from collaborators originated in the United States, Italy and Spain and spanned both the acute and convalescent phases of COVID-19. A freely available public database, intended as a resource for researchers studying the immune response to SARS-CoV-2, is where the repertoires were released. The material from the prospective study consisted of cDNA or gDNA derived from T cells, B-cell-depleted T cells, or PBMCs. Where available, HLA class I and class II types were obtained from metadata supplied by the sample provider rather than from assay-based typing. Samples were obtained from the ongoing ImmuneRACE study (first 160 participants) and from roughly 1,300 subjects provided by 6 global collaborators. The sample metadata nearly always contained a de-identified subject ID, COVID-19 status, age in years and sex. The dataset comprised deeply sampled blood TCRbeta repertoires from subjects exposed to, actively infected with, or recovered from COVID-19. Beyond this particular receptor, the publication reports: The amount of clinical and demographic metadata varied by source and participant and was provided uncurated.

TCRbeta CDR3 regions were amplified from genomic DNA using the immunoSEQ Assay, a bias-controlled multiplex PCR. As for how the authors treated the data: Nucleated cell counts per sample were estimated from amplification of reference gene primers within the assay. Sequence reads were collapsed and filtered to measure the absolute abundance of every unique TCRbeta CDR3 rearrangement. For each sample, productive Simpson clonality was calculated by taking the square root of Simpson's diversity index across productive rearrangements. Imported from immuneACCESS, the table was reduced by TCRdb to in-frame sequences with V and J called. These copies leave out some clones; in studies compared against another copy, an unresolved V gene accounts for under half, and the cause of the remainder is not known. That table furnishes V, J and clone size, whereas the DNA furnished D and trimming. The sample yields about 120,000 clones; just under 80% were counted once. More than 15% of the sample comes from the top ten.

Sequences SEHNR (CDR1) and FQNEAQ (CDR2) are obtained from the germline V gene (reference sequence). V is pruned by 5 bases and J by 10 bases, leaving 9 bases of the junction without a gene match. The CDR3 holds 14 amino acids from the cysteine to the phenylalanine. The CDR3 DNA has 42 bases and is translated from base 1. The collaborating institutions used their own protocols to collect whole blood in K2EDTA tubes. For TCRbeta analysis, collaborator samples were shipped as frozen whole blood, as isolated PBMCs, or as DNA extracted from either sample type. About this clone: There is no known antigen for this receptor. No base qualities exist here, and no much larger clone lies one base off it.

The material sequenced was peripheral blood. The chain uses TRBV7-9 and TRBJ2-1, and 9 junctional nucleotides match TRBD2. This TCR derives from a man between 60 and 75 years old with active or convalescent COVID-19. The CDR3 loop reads CASSQGGRASEQFF. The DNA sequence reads TGTGCCAGCAGCCAGGGCGGGAGGGCCTCCGAGCAGTTCTTC.